This TCR beta chain was identified during a study of CD8 T cells in ankylosing spondylitis. This clonotype was detected only a few times. Its antigen is as yet unknown. One end of the junction varies from germline; a read error may be responsible. For TCR beta, libraries came from quantitative 5'-RACE with molecular barcodes. Using its own MiXCR run on the 5' RACE reads, TCRdb lists one record per CDR3 protein. The sample records about 130,000 distinct CDR3 sequences, roughly 7.3% being singletons. Regarding the study as a whole: Some motif variants were previously reported in reactive arthritis synovial fluid and blood. In ankylosing spondylitis patients, matched synovial fluid reportedly showed significant enrichment of disease-linked clones. For ankylosing spondylitis blood, a TCR beta motif of under 10 highly homologous variants appeared characteristic.

In germline, CDR1 is DFQATT, CDR2 SNEGSKA (reference sequence). The CDR3 extends over 16 amino acids. The V call is TRBV20-1, the J call TRBJ1-2, with a weak D call TRBD1 (6 bases). This receptor was identified in a male donor with ankylosing spondylitis or in good health (not recorded which). Input material: blood, either unsorted or a sorted T cell fraction (not recorded which). The CDR3 DNA reads TGCTGTGCTAGAGATAGGGACCAATTTACAGGGAGCGGCTACACCTTC. This gives the protein CCARDRDQFTGSGYTF.